These 25 T cell receptor beta chains share one sample of origin, sequenced in a study of Ad26.COV2.S vaccination and SARS-CoV-2 variants. The repertoire was sequenced with immunoSEQ multiplex PCR; TCRdb's copy has only in-frame clones and lacks some. The sample shows about 400,000 clones, 89% of them seen only once. This sample's treatment: roughly 19 received Ad26.COV2.S at low or high dose, single or two shots; about 5 received placebo; per-sample allocation not given. Specimens were obtained on day 63 following the first vaccine or placebo injection. The specimen comprised peripheral blood, sampled in a trial of Ad26.COV2.S vaccine versus placebo. These TCRs come from a person aged 18-65 years who received the Ad26.COV2.S COVID-19 vaccine or a placebo.

This clone showed up just once. The chain uses TRBV4-1 and TRBJ2-2, with 10 bases fitting TRBD2. The CDR3 has 18 residues. Germline V gives CDR1 MGHRA, CDR2 YSYEKL. J was trimmed by 1 base and V by 3 bases; bases with no gene match: 8. The CDR3 coding sequence is TGCGCCAGCAGCCACTTCGGACTAGCGGCCTTGAACACCGGGGAGCTGTTTTTT. Protein product: CASSHFGLAALNTGELFF.

V and J are TRBV7-2 and TRBJ2-4; D gene unclear. There are 14 residues in the CDR3. Germline CDR1 reads SGHTA; CDR2 reads FQGNSA. V lost 0 bases to trimming and J lost 4 bases, with 7 bases between them. The CDR3 nucleotides are TGTGCCAGCAGCTTAGCGCCGGGTAAAAACATTCAGTACTTC. Its translation is CASSLAPGKNIQYF.

The chain combines TRBV3-1 (or the pseudogene TRBV3-2) with TRBJ1-2; 8 bases map to TRBD1. From germline, CDR1 is LGHDT and CDR2 YNNKEL (reference sequence). The CDR3 totals 13 residues. With 5 bases clipped from V and 8 bases from J, the junction kept 7 bases outside the gene matches. The CDR3 DNA sequence: TGTGCCAGCAGCGAAGGACAGGGCGGCGGCTACACCTTC. Amino acids: CASSEGQGGGYTF.

The J gene is TRBJ2-1, the V gene TRBV11-1, with unresolved D. Trimming cost V 5 bases and J 2 bases, with 13 bases left between them. Germline V CDR1 and CDR2: SGHAT, FQDESV (reference sequence). The length of the CDR3 is 15 residues. In nucleotides, the CDR3 is TGTGCCAGCAGCAGAGCGTCCCCCCCCTACAATGAGCAGTTCTTC. Translating it yields CASSRASPPYNEQFF.

The genes are TRBV3-1 (or the pseudogene TRBV3-2) and TRBJ2-5; 12 positions agree with TRBD2. This CDR3 comprises 17 residues. V shed 1 base, J shed 5 bases, and the junction held 8 bases outside the gene matches. The germline V gene has CDR1 LGHDT and CDR2 YNNKEL (reference sequence). The CDR3 nucleotides read TGTGCCAGCAGCCAAGGGCGTCTAGCGGGAGGGAGGGAGACCCAGTACTTC. It encodes CASSQGRLAGGRETQYF.

A note on this clone: At the DNA level, this CDR3 is encoded by other sequences in the same sample as well. The chain joins TRBV28 to TRBJ2-7; perhaps TRBD1 as D (5 bases). This CDR3 is 12 amino acids long. Trimming took off 6 bases at V and 3 bases at J, with 9 bases between the two ends. The germline V gene has CDR1 MDHEN and CDR2 SYDVKM. CDR3: CASSLQGYEQYF. CDR3 nucleotide sequence: TGTGCCAGCAGCCTCCAGGGCTACGAGCAGTACTTC.

The chain links TRBV6-5 to TRBJ1-5; D may be TRBD1 (6 bases). The CDR3 is 14 residues long. Trimming removed 7 bases at V and 6 bases at J, with 16 bases between. In germline, CDR1 is MNHEY, CDR2 SVGAGI. CDR3 region: CASTVGGASQPQHF. In DNA, the CDR3 is TGTGCCAGCACTGTGGGGGGGGCGAGTCAGCCCCAGCATTTT.

This clone is a singleton in its sample. The CDR3 loop reads CASRRGWTEAFF. Written as DNA, the CDR3 is TGTGCCAGCAGGAGGGGATGGACTGAAGCTTTCTTT. This rearrangement joins TRBV3-1 (or the pseudogene TRBV3-2) to TRBJ1-1, with D possibly TRBD1 on 5 matching bases. Germline V lookup: CDR1 LGHDT, CDR2 YNNKEL (reference sequence). This CDR3 is built from 12 residues. V gave up 6 bases and J gave up 5 bases, with 10 bases separating them.

V is TRBV9 and J is TRBJ2-3; perhaps TRBD2 as D (5 bases). Deletions cut 0 bases from V and 2 bases from J, with 22 bases between. CDR1 is SGDLS and CDR2 is YYNGEE in the germline V gene. The CDR3 spans 19 residues. DNA for the CDR3: TGTGCCAGCAGCGTAGCTACAGCGAGAGTCACTCGGGACACAGATACGCAGTATTTT. Amino acids: CASSVATARVTRDTDTQYF.

The chain uses TRBV9 and TRBJ1-5; D not certain. Germline-derived CDR1 and CDR2 are SGDLS and YYNGEE. The CDR3 is made up of 13 amino acids. The germline V and J ends were trimmed by 2 bases and 0 bases, with 3 bases remaining between them. The CDR3 DNA reads as TGTGCCAGCAGCGTCCGTAGCAATCAGCCCCAGCATTTT. This gives the protein CASSVRSNQPQHF.

This chain uses TRBV28 with TRBJ1-1, with D possibly being TRBD1 (5 bases). The CDR3 extends over 15 amino acids. Per germline, CDR1 MDHEN and CDR2 SYDVKM. The V end was cut by 4 bases, the J end by 0 bases, with 12 bases between. Written as DNA, the CDR3 is TGTGCCAGCAGTTATGGGGGGACCATGAACACTGAAGCTTTCTTT. Translated, it gives CASSYGGTMNTEAFF.

This clone has a single count. The rearrangement links TRBV4-1 to TRBJ2-1, with TRBD2 identical over 9 bases. Looked up from germline, CDR1 is MGHRA and CDR2 is YSYEKL. The CDR3 is 17 residues long. Losses at the gene ends were 1 base for V and 7 bases for J; bases not matched to a gene: 11. Here the CDR3 reads CASSQVVASGVGNEQFF. CDR3 nucleotides: TGCGCCAGCAGCCAAGTGGTAGCTAGCGGGGTGGGGAATGAGCAGTTCTTC.

V gene TRBV5-1 combines with J gene TRBJ2-7, with a tentative D call TRBD2 (5 bases). CDR3 length: 16 amino acids. Germline CDR1 is SGHRS and CDR2 is YFSETQ. Trimming removed 4 bases at V and 0 bases at J, with 17 bases between. The CDR3 DNA reads as TGCGCCAGCAGCCCGGAAGTAGCGCTTTTCTCCTACGAGCAGTACTTC. Residues: CASSPEVALFSYEQYF. The variable domain in full, with the rest retrieved from reference TRBV5-1 and TRBJ2-7, is KAGVTQTPRYLIKTRGQQVTLSCSPISGHRSVSWYQQTPGQGLQFLFEYFSETQRNKGNFPGRFSGRQFSNSRSEMNVSTLELGDSALYLCASSPEVALFSYEQYFGPGTRLTVT.

This sequence joins TRBV2 and TRBJ2-2; the match to TRBD2 covers 11 bases. Germline CDR1 reads SNHLY; CDR2 reads FYNNEI. V dropped 8 bases and J dropped 5; count of bases not matched to a gene: 4. The CDR3 spans 14 residues. CDR3 DNA sequence: TGTGCCAGCTCGACTAGCGGGATAACCGGGGAGCTGTTTTTT. It is translated as CASSTSGITGELFF.

This chain links TRBV5-1 with TRBJ1-1, with 7 bases identical to TRBD1. CDR3 length: 13 residues. Trimming at V came to 4 bases and at J to 11 bases, leaving 11 bases not matched to a gene. Per germline, CDR1 SGHRS and CDR2 YFSETQ. The CDR3: CASSLGTDLPAFF. For the CDR3, the DNA is TGCGCCAGCAGCCTAGGGACAGACTTACCGGCTTTCTTT. The complete variable domain, with remaining parts taken from reference TRBV5-1 and TRBJ1-1, reads KAGVTQTPRYLIKTRGQQVTLSCSPISGHRSVSWYQQTPGQGLQFLFEYFSETQRNKGNFPGRFSGRQFSNSRSEMNVSTLELGDSALYLCASSLGTDLPAFFGQGTRLTVV.

The V call is TRBV11-2, the J call TRBJ1-2, with D unresolved. Germline V gene sequence: CDR1 SGHAT, CDR2 FQNNGV. Trimming took off 0 bases at V and 4 bases at J, with 15 bases between the two ends. CDR3 length: 16 residues. CDR3 nucleotides: TGTGCCAGCAGCTTAGATATCACAGCGCGGGGCTATGGCTACACCTTC. It is translated as CASSLDITARGYGYTF.

The gene calls are TRBV5-1 and TRBJ2-7; 8 nucleotides line up with TRBD1. V trimming: 0 bases; J trimming: 1 base; junction bases outside the gene matches: 3. The germline V gene encodes CDR1 SGHRS and CDR2 YFSETQ. The CDR3 spans 15 residues. This CDR3 reads CASSLAGTGSYEQYF. In DNA form, the CDR3 reads TGCGCCAGCAGCTTGGCCGGGACAGGATCCTACGAGCAGTACTTC.

The J gene is TRBJ2-5, the V gene TRBV6-2 or TRBV6-3, with D possibly TRBD2 on 5 matching bases. The CDR3 totals 13 residues. Trimming shortened V by 2 bases and J by 1 base, and 5 bases separated the two germline ends. Germline CDR1 is MNHEY and CDR2 is SVGEGT. CDR3 in amino acids: CASSYAGQETQYF. The CDR3 bases are TGTGCCAGCAGTTACGCGGGCCAAGAGACCCAGTACTTC.

The chain carries TRBV6-2 or TRBV6-3 and TRBJ1-5; D may be TRBD1 (5 bases). CDR1 and CDR2 (germline): MNHEY, SVGEGT. The germline V and J ends were trimmed by 2 bases and 4 bases, with 12 bases remaining between them. The CDR3 is 15 residues long. The CDR3 DNA is TGTGCCAGCAGTTACGGGCAGGGTGGGAATCAGCCCCAGCATTTT. Amino acids: CASSYGQGGNQPQHF.

This chain uses TRBV5-8 with TRBJ2-7; D not resolved. With 2 bases removed from V and 6 bases from J, the gap between germline ends came to 15 bases. This CDR3 is built from 14 residues. Looked up from germline, CDR1 is SGHTS and CDR2 is YDEGEE. The CDR3 sequence is CASSFMSGQSEQYF. For the CDR3, the DNA is TGTGCCAGCAGCTTTATGAGTGGGCAGAGCGAGCAGTACTTC.

The chain carries TRBV18 and TRBJ2-6; no definite D call. V lost 6 bases and J lost 4, with 16 bases in between. CDR1 and CDR2 from the germline V gene are KGHSH and LQKENI. The CDR3 loop spans 16 amino acids. The DNA of the CDR3 is TGTGCCAGCTCGCTCAGCCGGGCGCCAGGGGCCAACGTCCTGACTTTC. Protein sequence: CASSLSRAPGANVLTF.

This clone was seen just once. This chain connects TRBV5-6 to TRBJ1-2; D gene uncertain. The V and J ends lost 2 bases and 0 bases respectively, with 14 bases between them. The germline CDR1 and CDR2 sequences are SGHDT and YYEEEE. This CDR3 region has 16 residues. The CDR3 region is CASSFPGRPANYGYTF. The CDR3 coding sequence is TGTGCCAGCAGCTTTCCCGGACGGCCAGCTAACTATGGCTACACCTTC.

This clone occurred once. The rearrangement links TRBV14 to TRBJ2-3, with D possibly being TRBD2 (6 bases). In germline, CDR1 is SGHDN, CDR2 FVKESK. The CDR3 runs 17 residues. Trimming stripped 4 bases from V and 2 bases from J, with 19 bases between. CDR3 protein: CASSLRGSGPSTDTQYF. The DNA for the CDR3 is TGTGCCAGCAGCCTCCGTGGTAGCGGCCCCTCCACAGATACGCAGTATTTT.

V usage is TRBV9 and J usage is TRBJ2-1, with D perhaps TRBD1 or TRBD2 (7 bases each). The germline V gene has CDR1 SGDLS and CDR2 YYNGEE. The CDR3 runs 15 residues. V shed 4 bases and J shed 7 bases, with 18 bases lying between them. CDR3 sequence reads: CASSPGGARRNEQFF. DNA for the CDR3: TGTGCCAGCAGCCCAGGGGGGGCCCGAAGAAATGAGCAGTTCTTC.

The chain is built from TRBV18 and TRBJ2-7; 7 bases align to TRBD2. The CDR3 has 15 residues. V gave up 3 bases and J gave up 6 bases; unmatched junction bases: 11. The germline CDR1 and CDR2 sequences are KGHSH and LQKENI. In DNA, the CDR3 is TGTGCCAGCTCACCTTTCGAGGGAGGGCCCTCCGAGCAGTACTTC. Protein sequence: CASSPFEGGPSEQYF.